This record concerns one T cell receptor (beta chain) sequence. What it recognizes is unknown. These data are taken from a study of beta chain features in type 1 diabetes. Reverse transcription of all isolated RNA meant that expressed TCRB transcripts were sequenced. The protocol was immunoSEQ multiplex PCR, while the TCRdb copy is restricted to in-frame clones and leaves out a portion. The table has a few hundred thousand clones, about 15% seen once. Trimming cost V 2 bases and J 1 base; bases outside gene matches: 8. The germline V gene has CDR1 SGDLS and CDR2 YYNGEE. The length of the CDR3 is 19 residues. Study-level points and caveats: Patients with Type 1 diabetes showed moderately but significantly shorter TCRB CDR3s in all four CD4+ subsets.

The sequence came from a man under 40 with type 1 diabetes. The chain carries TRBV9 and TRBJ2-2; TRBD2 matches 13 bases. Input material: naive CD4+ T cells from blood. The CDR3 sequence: CASSVSTSGRLQNTGELFF. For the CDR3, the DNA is TGTGCCAGCAGCGTCTCGACTAGCGGGAGGCTTCAGAACACCGGGGAGCTGTTTTTT.